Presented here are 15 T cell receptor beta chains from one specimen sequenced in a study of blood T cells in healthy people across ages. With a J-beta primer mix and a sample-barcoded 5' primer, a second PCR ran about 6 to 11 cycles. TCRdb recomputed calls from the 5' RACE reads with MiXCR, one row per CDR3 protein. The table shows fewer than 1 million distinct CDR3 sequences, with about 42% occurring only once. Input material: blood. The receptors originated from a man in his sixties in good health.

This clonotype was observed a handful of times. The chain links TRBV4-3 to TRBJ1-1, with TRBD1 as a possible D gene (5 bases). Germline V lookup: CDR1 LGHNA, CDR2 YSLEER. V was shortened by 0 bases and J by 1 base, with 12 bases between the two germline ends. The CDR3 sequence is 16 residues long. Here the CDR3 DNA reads TGCGCCAGCAGCCAAGACTATGGGACCGAGAACACTGAAGCTTTCTTT. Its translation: CASSQDYGTENTEAFF.

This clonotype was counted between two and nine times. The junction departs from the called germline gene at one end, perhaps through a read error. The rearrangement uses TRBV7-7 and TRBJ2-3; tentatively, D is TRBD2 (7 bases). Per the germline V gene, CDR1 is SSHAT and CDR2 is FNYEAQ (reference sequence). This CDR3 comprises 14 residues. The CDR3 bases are TGTGCTAGCAGCGCGGGGGCCCCCACAGATACGCAGTATTTT. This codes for CASSAGAPTDTQYF. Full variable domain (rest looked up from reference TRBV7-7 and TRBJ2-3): GAGVSQSPRYKVTKRGQDVTLRCDPISSHATLYWYQQALGQGPEFLTYFNYEAQPDKSGLPSDRFSAERPEGSISTLTIQRTEQRDSAMYRCASSAGAPTDTQYFGPGTRLTVL.

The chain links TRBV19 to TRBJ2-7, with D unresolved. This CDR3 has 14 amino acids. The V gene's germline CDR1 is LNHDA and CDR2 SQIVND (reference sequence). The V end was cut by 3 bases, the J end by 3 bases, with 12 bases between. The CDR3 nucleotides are TGTGCCAGTAGTATTATGGTCACTCACTACGAGCAGTACTTC. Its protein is CASSIMVTHYEQYF.

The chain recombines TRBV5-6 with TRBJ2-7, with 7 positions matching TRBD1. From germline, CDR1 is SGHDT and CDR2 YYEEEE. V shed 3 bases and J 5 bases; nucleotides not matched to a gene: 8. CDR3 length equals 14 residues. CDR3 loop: CASSSDRVTNEQYF. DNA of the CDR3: TGTGCCAGCAGCTCCGACAGGGTAACTAACGAGCAGTACTTC.

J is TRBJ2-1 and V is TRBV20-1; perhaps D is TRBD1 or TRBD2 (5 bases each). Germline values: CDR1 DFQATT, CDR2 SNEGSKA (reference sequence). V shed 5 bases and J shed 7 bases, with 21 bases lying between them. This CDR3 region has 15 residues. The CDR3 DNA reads TGCAGTGCTGATCAGGGACCAAGGAAATGGAATGAGCAGTTCTTC. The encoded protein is CSADQGPRKWNEQFF.

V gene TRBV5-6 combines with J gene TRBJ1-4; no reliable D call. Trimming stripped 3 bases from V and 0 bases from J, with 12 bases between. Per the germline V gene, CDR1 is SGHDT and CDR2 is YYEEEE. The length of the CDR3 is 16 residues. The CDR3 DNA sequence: TGTGCCAGCAGCTCGTTCCGGTCTGCAACTAATGAAAAACTGTTTTTT. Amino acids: CASSSFRSATNEKLFF.

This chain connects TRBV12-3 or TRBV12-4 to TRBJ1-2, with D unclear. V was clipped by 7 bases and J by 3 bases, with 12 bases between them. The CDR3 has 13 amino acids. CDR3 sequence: CASMKRTYYGYTF. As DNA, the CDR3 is TGTGCCAGCATGAAAAGAACCTACTATGGCTACACCTTC.

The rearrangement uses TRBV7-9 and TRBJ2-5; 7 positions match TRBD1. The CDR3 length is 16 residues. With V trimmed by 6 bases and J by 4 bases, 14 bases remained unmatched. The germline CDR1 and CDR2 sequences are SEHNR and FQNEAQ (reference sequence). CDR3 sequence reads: CASRVMGQNLGETQYF. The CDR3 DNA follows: TGTGCCAGCAGAGTAATGGGACAGAACCTCGGAGAGACCCAGTACTTC.

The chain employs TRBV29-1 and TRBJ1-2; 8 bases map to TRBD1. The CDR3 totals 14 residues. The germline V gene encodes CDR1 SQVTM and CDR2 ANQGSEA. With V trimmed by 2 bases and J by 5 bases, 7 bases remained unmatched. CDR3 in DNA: TGCAGCGTTGAACAGGGGGCGCAGGGGTATGGCTACACCTTC. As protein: CSVEQGAQGYGYTF.

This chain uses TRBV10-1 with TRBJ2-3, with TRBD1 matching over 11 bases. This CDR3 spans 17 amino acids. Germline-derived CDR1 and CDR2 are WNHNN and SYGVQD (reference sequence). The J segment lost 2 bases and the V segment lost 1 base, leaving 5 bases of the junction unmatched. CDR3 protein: CASSEWPGQGVTDTQYF. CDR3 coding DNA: TGCGCCAGCAGTGAGTGGCCGGGACAGGGGGTCACAGATACGCAGTATTTT.

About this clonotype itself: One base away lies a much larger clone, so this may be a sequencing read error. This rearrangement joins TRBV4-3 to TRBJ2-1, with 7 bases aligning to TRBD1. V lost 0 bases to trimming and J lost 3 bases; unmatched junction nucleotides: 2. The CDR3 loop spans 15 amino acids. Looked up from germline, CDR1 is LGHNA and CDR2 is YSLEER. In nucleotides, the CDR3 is TGCGCCAGCAGCCAAGATTGGGACAGCTACAATGAGCAGTTCTTC. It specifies CASSQDWDSYNEQFF.

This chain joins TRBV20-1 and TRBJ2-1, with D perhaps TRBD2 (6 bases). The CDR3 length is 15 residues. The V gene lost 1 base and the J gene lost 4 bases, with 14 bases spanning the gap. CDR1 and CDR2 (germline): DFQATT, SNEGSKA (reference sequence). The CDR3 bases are TGCAGTGCTAGAGGCGCGGGACTTACATACAATGAGCAGTTCTTC. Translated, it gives CSARGAGLTYNEQFF.

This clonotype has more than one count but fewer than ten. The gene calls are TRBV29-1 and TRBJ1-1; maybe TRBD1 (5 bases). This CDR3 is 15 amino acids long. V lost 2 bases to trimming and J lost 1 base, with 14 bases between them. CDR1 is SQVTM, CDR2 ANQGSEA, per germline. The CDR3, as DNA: TGCAGCGTTGAACTGTGGACAACAAAGAACACTGAAGCTTTCTTT. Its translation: CSVELWTTKNTEAFF.

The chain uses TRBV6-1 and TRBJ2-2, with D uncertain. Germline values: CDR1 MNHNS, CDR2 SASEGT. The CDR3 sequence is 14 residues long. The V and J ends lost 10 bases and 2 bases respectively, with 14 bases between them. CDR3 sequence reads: CATTSGTNTGELFF. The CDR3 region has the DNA TGTGCCACCACCAGTGGTACAAACACCGGGGAGCTGTTTTTT.

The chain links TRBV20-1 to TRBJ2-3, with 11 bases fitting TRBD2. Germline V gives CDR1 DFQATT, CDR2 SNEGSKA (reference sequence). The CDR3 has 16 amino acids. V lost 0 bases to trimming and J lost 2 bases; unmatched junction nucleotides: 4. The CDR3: CSARDGLAGVTDTQYF. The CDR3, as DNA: TGCAGTGCTAGAGATGGACTAGCGGGTGTCACAGATACGCAGTATTTT.